What follows are 22 T cell receptor beta chains derived from one specimen sequenced in a study of T cell clonality in common variable immunodeficiency. Study-level results: Common variable immunodeficiency TCR beta sequences reportedly had fewer deletions and N-nucleotide insertions.

No antigen is known for these receptors. Repertoires were generated with immunoSEQ multiplex PCR, while TCRdb's copy carries only in-frame clones and drops some. The sample contains roughly 34,000 clones, none of them singletons. Sequenced: peripheral blood mononuclear cells. All receptors derive from a human donor with common variable immunodeficiency.

This clone was seen many times. At one boundary the junction diverges from the germline segment, which might be a read error. The CDR3 end lies 3 residues beyond the end of the read and is filled in from the germline J gene. The chain is built from TRBV20-1 and TRBJ2-7; TRBD2 might be the D (6 bases). The CDR3 is 16 amino acids. From germline, CDR1 is DFQATT and CDR2 SNEGSKA (reference sequence). The sequenced part of the CDR3 DNA is TGCAGTGCAAGAGGGGAGGAGGACTCGAGCTCCTACGAG. It translates to CSARGEEDSSSYE. The whole CDR3 region reads CSARGEEDSSSYEQYF.

This clone was seen only a few times. The CDR3 is cut off 3 residues early in the read; its end comes from the germline J gene. The V gene is TRBV5-1, the J gene TRBJ2-1, with 7 bases lining up with TRBD2. There are 14 residues in the CDR3. Germline V gene lookup returns CDR1 SGHRS and CDR2 YFSETQ. J was trimmed by 4 bases and V by 4 bases; bases with no gene match: 5. The CDR3 sequence is CASSGGGDYNEQFF. Partial CDR3 DNA: TGCGCCAGCAGCGGGGGGGGAGATTACAATGAG.

Incomplete CDR3 DNA: TGTGCCAGCTCACCACTTGGACAGGACCCTAACTATGGC. This gives the protein CASSPLGQDPNYG. The entire CDR3 protein reads CASSPLGQDPNYGYTF. The chain couples TRBV18 to TRBJ1-2; 7 nucleotides agree with TRBD1. The read ends 3 residues shy of where the CDR3 ends; the end is completed using the germline J gene. The CDR3 is made up of 16 amino acids. V dropped 1 base and J dropped 0; count of bases not matched to a gene: 5. CDR1 and CDR2 (germline): KGHSH, LQKENI.

There are a few counts of this clone. At one end, the junction sequence differs from germline, possibly due to a read error. From the germline J gene comes the end of the CDR3, since the read stops 3 residues before it. This rearrangement joins TRBV7-9 to TRBJ2-7, with D maybe TRBD1 (6 bases). Germline V gene data show CDR1 as SEHNR and CDR2 as FQNEAQ (reference sequence). This CDR3 contains 14 residues. The CDR3 DNA, read in part, is TGTTCCAGCAGCTCCGACAGGCCCTCCTACGAG. Translation gives CSSSSDRPSYE. In full, the CDR3 reads CSSSSDRPSYEQYF.

Ten or more counts support this clone. CDR3 region: CSVETSGSGEQYF. The sequenced CDR3 bases are TGCAGCGTTGAGACTAGCGGGAGTGGCGAG. The chain recombines TRBV29-1 with TRBJ2-7; 12 bases match TRBD2. The CDR3 is cut off 3 residues early in the read; its end comes from the germline J gene. This CDR3 region has 13 residues. V dropped 3 bases and J dropped 6; count of bases not matched to a gene: 3. Per germline, CDR1 SQVTM and CDR2 ANQGSEA.

Ten or more counts support this clone. The sequenced fragment ends 3 residues before the CDR3 boundary, so the rest is inferred from the germline J gene. The chain carries TRBV10-3 and TRBJ1-3; TRBD1 matches 11 bases. J was trimmed by 3 bases and V by 4 bases; bases with no gene match: 5. The length of the CDR3 is 16 residues. CDR1 ENHRY and CDR2 SYGVKD come from the germline V gene. CDR3: CAISGTGGAYGNTIYF. The DNA read from the CDR3 is TGTGCCATCAGTGGGACAGGGGGCGCATATGGAAACACC.

On this clone itself: The DNA ends 3 residues before the CDR3 does, and the rest of the CDR3 is filled in from the germline J gene. The chain combines TRBV7-9 with TRBJ2-5, with a possible D match to TRBD2 (6 bases). The length of the CDR3 is 15 residues. In germline, CDR1 is SEHNR, CDR2 FQNEAQ (reference sequence). The V and J ends lost 1 base and 5 bases respectively, with 14 bases between them. Partial CDR3 DNA: TGTGCCAGCAGCTTAGGACGGGGACTGTGGGAGACC. Its translation is CASSLGRGLWET. The entire CDR3 sequence reads CASSLGRGLWETQYF.

This clone has more than one count but fewer than ten. From the germline J gene comes the end of the CDR3, since the read stops 3 residues before it. The J gene is TRBJ2-1, the V gene TRBV6-1; D is unclear. Germline V gives CDR1 MNHNS, CDR2 SASEGT. Trimming stripped 0 bases from V and 8 bases from J, with 11 bases between. The CDR3 contains 14 residues. The CDR3 region is CASSEALAPHEQFF. The CDR3 bases that were read are TGTGCCAGCAGTGAAGCGTTGGCCCCCCATGAG.

In regard to this clone: The observed sequence ends 3 residues before the CDR3 terminus, with the missing tail filled in from the germline J gene. The chain carries TRBV2 and TRBJ2-2; a weak D match, TRBD2 (5 bases). This CDR3 is 15 amino acids long. Germline V CDR1 and CDR2: SNHLY, FYNNEI. Trimming removed 1 base at V and 0 bases at J, with 6 bases between. The chain's CDR3 is CASSEGTSNTGELFF. CDR3 DNA (partial): TGTGCCAGCAGTGAAGGGACTTCGAACACCGGGGAG.

This clone is medium-sized (0.01 to 0.1%) in the sample. The sequenced fragment ends 3 residues before the CDR3 boundary, so the rest is inferred from the germline J gene. The chain is built from TRBV4-1 and TRBJ1-5; no clear D. The germline CDR1 and CDR2 sequences are MGHRA and YSYEKL. The CDR3 totals 13 residues. Trimming left V 0 bases short and J 7 bases short, with 7 bases between. CDR3 region: CASSQEEGQPQHF. CDR3 bases read: TGCGCCAGCAGCCAAGAAGAAGGGCAGCCC.

This clone was observed many times. The read gets to within 3 residues of the CDR3 end, and the germline J gene fills in the rest. This chain links TRBV7-9 with TRBJ2-3; tentatively, D is TRBD1 (5 bases). The CDR3 length is 14 residues. V lost 4 bases to trimming and J lost 2 bases, with 10 bases between them. Germline V CDR1 and CDR2: SEHNR, FQNEAQ (reference sequence). Here the CDR3 reads CASSSGHLTDTQYF. CDR3 bases read: TGTGCCAGCAGCTCCGGACACCTCACAGATACG.

This clone was counted ten times or more. The sequence runs out 3 residues before the end of the CDR3; the remainder is reconstructed from the germline J gene. The J gene is TRBJ1-2, the V gene TRBV12-3 or TRBV12-4; D unclear. The CDR3 consists of 12 residues. CDR3 DNA, as far as it was read: TGTGCCAGCGGGCCGACGGCCAGGGGC. Amino acids: CASGPTARG. The full CDR3 is CASGPTARGYTF.

This clone was observed a handful of times. Read data end 3 residues before the CDR3 end; the end is taken from the germline J gene. The V call is TRBV7-8, the J call TRBJ2-1; 7 nucleotides agree with TRBD2. The length of the CDR3 is 17 residues. Germline lookup yields CDR1 SGHVS and CDR2 FQNEAQ. V lost 2 bases and J lost 1; bases outside the gene matches: 8. The CDR3 protein is CASSLRRGGVSYNEQFF. Partial CDR3 DNA: TGTGCCAGCAGCTTACGAAGGGGAGGGGTGTCCTACAATGAG.

Note on this clone: The CDR3 goes on 3 residues after the read ends, and that part is filled in from the germline J gene. The chain links TRBV2 to TRBJ2-7; 9 bases map to TRBD2. The CDR3 is 15 residues long. The germline gives CDR1 SNHLY, CDR2 FYNNEI. V was pared by 6 bases and J by 2 bases, with 8 bases of the junction left unmatched. The CDR3 loop is CASRLAGVIPYEQYF. The DNA read from the CDR3 is TGTGCCAGCAGACTAGCGGGTGTCATTCCCTACGAG.

There are a few counts of this clone. CDR3: CAWSWAQRNYGYTF. The CDR3 DNA, read in part, is TGTGCCTGGAGTTGGGCCCAGAGGAACTATGGC. The chain employs TRBV30 and TRBJ1-2; D is unclear. The CDR3 end falls 3 residues outside the read, so it is completed with the germline J gene. CDR1 GTSNPN and CDR2 SVGIG come from the germline V gene (reference sequence). The CDR3 is 14 residues long. Trimming stripped 2 bases from V and 2 bases from J, with 12 bases between.

With respect to this clone: The CDR3 goes on 3 residues after the read ends, and that part is filled in from the germline J gene. The chain has TRBV20-1 and TRBJ2-7, with TRBD2 matching 8 bases. The germline V gene encodes CDR1 DFQATT and CDR2 SNEGSKA (reference sequence). V gave up 3 bases and J gave up 2 bases; unmatched junction bases: 9. The CDR3 length is 15 residues. The covered CDR3 bases are TGCAGTGCTAGTTCCAGCGGGAGTACGACCTACGAG. It translates to CSASSSGSTTYE. The entire CDR3 reads CSASSSGSTTYEQYF.

A remark on this clone: The read stops 3 residues short of the end of the CDR3; the missing end is completed from the germline J gene. The chain carries TRBV6-2 or TRBV6-3 and TRBJ2-1, with a possible D match to TRBD1 (6 bases). The V and J ends lost 10 bases and 7 bases respectively, with 14 bases between them. CDR1 is MNHEY, CDR2 SVGEGT, per germline. The CDR3 contains 12 residues. CDR3 DNA (partial): TGTGCCACCGAAGTGGGGGCGAATGAG. Translation gives CATEVGANE. The CDR3, in full, reads CATEVGANEQFF.

The table lists this clone with many counts. Its ends do not fully match the called genes, so a read error is possible. The CDR3 extends 3 residues past the end of the read, so its final part is completed from the germline J gene. This sequence joins TRBV4-2 and TRBJ2-1, with 10 bases lining up with TRBD2. The CDR3 spans 16 residues. The V gene's germline CDR1 is LGHNA and CDR2 YNFKEQ. CDR3 bases read: TGCGCCAGCAGCCAAGATCTAGCGGGGGCCAATGGTGAG. As protein: CASSQDLAGANGE. The full CDR3 protein is CASSQDLAGANGEQFF.

In its sample, this clone was seen many times. Sequencing ends 3 residues short of the CDR3 end; the germline J gene provides the rest. The chain joins TRBV20-1 to TRBJ2-7; D ambiguous. CDR1 and CDR2 (germline): DFQATT, SNEGSKA (reference sequence). The CDR3 loop spans 11 amino acids. The ends were cut back, 3 bases at V and 6 bases at J, with 9 bases in the middle. Incomplete CDR3 DNA: TGCAGTGCTAGCCGTGTCGGCGAG. Protein product: CSASRVGE. The CDR3, in full, reads CSASRVGEQYF.

This clone showed up many times. CDR3 region: CSVGQGSYNEQFF. CDR3 DNA (partial): TGCAGCGTTGGCCAGGGCTCCTACAATGAG. V gene TRBV29-1 combines with J gene TRBJ2-1; D is perhaps TRBD1 (5 bases). Sequencing ends 3 residues short of the CDR3 end; the germline J gene provides the rest. V lost 4 bases to trimming and J lost 0 bases, with 7 bases between them. This CDR3 region has 13 residues. The V gene's germline CDR1 is SQVTM and CDR2 ANQGSEA.

This clone was found many times. The CDR3 end lies 3 residues beyond the end of the read and is filled in from the germline J gene. The chain employs TRBV28 and TRBJ2-7; D gene unclear. The CDR3 is 14 residues long. V lost 10 bases to trimming and J lost 1 base, with 17 bases between them. CDR1 is MDHEN and CDR2 is SYDVKM in the germline V gene. The CDR3 here is CATRPGSPSYEQYF. The sequenced part of the CDR3 DNA is TGTGCCACCCGACCCGGGTCGCCTTCCTACGAG.

This clone was recorded a few times. The CDR3 is cut off 3 residues early in the read; its end comes from the germline J gene. The chain couples TRBV30 to TRBJ1-2; D uncertain. The V and J ends lost 4 bases and 5 bases respectively, with 8 bases between them. Germline V gene data show CDR1 as GTSNPN and CDR2 as SVGIG (reference sequence). The CDR3 is 11 amino acids. CDR3 in amino acids: CAWKVGYGYTF. The CDR3 DNA, read in part, is TGTGCCTGGAAGGTCGGGTATGGC.